This T cell receptor (beta chain) was identified in a study of PD-1 blockade in classical Hodgkin lymphoma. CDR1 is ENHRY, CDR2 SYGVKD, per germline. V lost 8 bases, J lost 3 bases, and 12 bases lay in between. The CDR3 is 13 residues long. Some clones are missing from TCRdb's copy, which holds only in-frame ones; the method was immunoSEQ multiplex PCR. The table lists roughly 15,000 clones, approximately 92% of them singletons. This clone was recorded only once. Documented time point: newly diagnosed, previously untreated cHL patient sample. Thawed PBMCs underwent magnetic negative selection to yield purified CD4+ T cells. Comparison samples consisted of PBMCs from newly diagnosed, untreated classical Hodgkin lymphoma.

The material sequenced was CD4+ T cells from blood. The chain couples TRBV10-3 to TRBJ2-3, with a weak D call TRBD2 (6 bases). The origin of this receptor is a human donor with classical Hodgkin lymphoma. CDR3 in DNA: TGTGCCATCGGCGGGAAAAGGACAGATACGCAGTATTTT. This encodes CAIGGKRTDTQYF.